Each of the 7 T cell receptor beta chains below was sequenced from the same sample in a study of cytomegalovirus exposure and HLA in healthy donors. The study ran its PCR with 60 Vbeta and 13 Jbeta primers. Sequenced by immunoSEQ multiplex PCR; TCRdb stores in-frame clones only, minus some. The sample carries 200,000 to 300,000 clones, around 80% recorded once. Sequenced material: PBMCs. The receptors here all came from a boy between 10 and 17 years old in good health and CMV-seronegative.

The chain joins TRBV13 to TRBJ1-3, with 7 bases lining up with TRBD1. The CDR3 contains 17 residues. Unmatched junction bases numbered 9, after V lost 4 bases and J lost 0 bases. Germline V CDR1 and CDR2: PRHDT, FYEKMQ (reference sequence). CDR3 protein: CASSSVGTVVSGNTIYF. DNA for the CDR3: TGTGCCAGCAGCTCGGTCGGGACAGTAGTCTCTGGAAACACCATATATTTT.

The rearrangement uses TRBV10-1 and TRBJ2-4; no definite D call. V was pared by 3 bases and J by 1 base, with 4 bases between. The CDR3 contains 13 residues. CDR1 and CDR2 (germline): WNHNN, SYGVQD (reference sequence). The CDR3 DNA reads TGCGCCAGCAGTGACAGGGCCAAAAACATTCAGTACTTC. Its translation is CASSDRAKNIQYF.

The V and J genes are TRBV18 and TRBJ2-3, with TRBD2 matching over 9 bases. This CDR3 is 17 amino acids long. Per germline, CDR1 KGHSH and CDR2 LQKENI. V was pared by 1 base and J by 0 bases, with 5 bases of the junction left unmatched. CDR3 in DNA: TGTGCCAGCTCACCACTATCGAGCGGGGGGAGCACAGATACGCAGTATTTT. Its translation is CASSPLSSGGSTDTQYF.

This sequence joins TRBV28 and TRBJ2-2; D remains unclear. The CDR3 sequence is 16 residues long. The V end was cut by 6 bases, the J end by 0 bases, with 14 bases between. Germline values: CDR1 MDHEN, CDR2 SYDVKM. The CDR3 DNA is TGTGCCAGCAGCTCCACCCACAGAGCGAACACCGGGGAGCTGTTTTTT. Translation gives CASSSTHRANTGELFF.

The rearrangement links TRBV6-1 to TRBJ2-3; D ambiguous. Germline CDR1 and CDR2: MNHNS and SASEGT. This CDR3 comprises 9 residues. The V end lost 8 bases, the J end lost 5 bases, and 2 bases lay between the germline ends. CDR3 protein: CASQDTQYF. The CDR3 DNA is TGTGCCAGCCAAGATACGCAGTATTTT.

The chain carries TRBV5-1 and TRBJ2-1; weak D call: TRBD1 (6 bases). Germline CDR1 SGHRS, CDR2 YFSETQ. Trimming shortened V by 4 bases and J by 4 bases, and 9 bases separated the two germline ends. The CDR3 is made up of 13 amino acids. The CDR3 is CASSPRGYNEQFF. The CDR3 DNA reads TGCGCCAGCAGCCCGAGGGGGTACAATGAGCAGTTCTTC.

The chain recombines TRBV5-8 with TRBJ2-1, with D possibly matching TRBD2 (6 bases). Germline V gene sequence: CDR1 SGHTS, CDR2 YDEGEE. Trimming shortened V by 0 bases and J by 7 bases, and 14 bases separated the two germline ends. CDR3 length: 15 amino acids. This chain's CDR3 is CASSLEREFVNEQFF. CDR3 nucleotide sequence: TGTGCCAGCAGCTTGGAACGGGAGTTTGTAAATGAGCAGTTCTTC.